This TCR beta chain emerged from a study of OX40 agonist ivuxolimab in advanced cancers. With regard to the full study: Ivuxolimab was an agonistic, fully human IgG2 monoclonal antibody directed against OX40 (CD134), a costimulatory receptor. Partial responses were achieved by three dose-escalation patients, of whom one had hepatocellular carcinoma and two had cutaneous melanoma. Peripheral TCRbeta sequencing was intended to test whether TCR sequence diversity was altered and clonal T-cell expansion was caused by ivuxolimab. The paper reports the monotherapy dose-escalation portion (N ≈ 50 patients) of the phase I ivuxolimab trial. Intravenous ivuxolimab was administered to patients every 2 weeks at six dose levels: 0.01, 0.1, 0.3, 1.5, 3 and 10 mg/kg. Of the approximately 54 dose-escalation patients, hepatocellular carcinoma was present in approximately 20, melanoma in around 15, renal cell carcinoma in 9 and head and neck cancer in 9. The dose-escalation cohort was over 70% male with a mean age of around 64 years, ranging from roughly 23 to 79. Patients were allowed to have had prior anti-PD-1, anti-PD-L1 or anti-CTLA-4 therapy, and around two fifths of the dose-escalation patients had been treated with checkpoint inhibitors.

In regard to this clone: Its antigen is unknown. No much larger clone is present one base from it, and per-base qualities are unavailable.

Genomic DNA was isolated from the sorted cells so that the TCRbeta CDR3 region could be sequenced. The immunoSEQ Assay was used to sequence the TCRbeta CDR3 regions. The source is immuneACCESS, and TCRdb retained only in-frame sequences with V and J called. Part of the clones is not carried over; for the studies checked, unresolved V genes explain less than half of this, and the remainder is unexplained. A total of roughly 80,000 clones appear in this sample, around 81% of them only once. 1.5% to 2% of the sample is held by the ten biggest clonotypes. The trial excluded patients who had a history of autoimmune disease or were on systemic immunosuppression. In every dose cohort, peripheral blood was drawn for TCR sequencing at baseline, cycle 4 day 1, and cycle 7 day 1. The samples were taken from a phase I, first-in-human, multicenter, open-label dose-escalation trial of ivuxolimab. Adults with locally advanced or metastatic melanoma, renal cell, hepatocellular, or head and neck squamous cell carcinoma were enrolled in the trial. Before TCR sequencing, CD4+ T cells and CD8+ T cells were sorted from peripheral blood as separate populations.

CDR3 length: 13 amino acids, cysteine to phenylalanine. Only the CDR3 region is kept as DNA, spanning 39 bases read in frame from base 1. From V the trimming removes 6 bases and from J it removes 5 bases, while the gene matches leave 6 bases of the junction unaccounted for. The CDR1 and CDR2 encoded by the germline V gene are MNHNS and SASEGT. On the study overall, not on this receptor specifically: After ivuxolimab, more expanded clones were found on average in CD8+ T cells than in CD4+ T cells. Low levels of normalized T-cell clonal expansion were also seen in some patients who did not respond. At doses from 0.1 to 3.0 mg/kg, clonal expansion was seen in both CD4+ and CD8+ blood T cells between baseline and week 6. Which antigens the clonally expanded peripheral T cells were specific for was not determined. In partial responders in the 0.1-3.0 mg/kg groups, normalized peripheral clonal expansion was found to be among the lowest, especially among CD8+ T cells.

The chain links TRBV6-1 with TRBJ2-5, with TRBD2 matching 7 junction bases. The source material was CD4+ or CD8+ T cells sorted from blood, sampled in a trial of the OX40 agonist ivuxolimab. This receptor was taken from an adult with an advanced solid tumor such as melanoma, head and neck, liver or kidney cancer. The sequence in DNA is TGTGCCAGCAGCCGGGGGGTCCGGGAGACCCAGTACTTC. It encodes CASSRGVRETQYF.